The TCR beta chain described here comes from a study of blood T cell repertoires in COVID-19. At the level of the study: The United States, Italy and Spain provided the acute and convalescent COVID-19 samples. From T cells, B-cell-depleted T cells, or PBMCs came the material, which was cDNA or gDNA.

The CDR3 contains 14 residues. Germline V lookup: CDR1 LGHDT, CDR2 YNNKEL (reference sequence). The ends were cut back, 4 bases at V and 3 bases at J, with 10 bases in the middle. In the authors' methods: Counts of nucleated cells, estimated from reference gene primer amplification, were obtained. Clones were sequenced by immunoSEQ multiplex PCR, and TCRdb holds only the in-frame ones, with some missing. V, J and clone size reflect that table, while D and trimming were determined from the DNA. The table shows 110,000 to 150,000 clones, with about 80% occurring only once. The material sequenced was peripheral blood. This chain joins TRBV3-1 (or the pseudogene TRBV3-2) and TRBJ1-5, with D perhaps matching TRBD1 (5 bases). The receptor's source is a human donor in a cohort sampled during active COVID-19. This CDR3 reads CASSPNRSNQPQHF. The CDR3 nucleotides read TGTGCCAGCAGCCCCAACAGGTCCAATCAGCCCCAGCATTTT.